The clone carrying this TCR beta chain was counted only a few times. Its matching antigen is unknown. Researchers ran the PCR with 60 Vbeta and 13 Jbeta primers. Assay: immunoSEQ multiplex PCR; the TCRdb copy retains only in-frame clones and omits some. The sample gives around 83,000 clones, more than 70% of which show up once; 4.4% is in the top ten. The CDR3 has 15 amino acids. Germline loops: CDR1 LNHNV, CDR2 YYDKDF (reference sequence). Trimming removed 3 bases from V and 8 bases from J; junction bases left unmatched: 8. The sample is drawn from a study of cytomegalovirus exposure and HLA in healthy donors. Study-level results: Later work associated over 15,000 TCR beta sequences with HLA alleles at 0.05 false discovery rate. Later on, a genetic analysis was performed. It linked a missense variant in DCLRE1C with V- and J-gene trimming of TCR beta. Cytomegalovirus-associated status was assigned to roughly 160 TCR beta chains.

This clonotype was obtained from a male donor in good health and CMV-seropositive. Sequenced: PBMCs. The V gene is TRBV15, the J gene TRBJ1-2, with TRBD1 identical over 11 bases. The CDR3 sequence is CATSSGTGGMLGYTF. In DNA form, the CDR3 reads TGTGCCACCAGCAGTGGGACAGGGGGGATGTTAGGCTACACCTTC.